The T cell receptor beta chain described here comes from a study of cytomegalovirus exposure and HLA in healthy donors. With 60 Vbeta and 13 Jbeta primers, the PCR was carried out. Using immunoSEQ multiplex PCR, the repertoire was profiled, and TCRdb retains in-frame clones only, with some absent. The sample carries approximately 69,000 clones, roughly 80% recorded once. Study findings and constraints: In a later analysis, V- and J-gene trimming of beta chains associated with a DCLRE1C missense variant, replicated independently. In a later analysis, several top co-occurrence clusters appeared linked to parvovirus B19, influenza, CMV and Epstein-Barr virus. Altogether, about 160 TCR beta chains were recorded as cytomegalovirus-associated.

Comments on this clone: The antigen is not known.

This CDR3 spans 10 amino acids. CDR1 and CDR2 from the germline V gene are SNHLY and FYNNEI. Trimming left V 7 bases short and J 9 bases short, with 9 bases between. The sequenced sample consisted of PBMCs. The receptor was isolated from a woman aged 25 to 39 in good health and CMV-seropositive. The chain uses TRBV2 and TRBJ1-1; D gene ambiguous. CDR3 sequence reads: CASTRQKAFF. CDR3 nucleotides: TGTGCCAGCACCCGACAAAAAGCTTTCTTT.